Sequencing of this TCR beta chain was carried out in a study (dated by TCRdb to the mid-2010s). Regarding this clonotype: Its target antigen remains unknown. The input lacks base qualities; no much larger clone sits a single base away.

Looking up the germline V gene yields CDR1 SGHRS and CDR2 YFSETQ. V was cut back by 1 base and J by 2 bases, leaving a gap of 7 bases between them. From cysteine to phenylalanine, the CDR3 is 14 amino acids long. Only the CDR3 DNA is retained, 42 bases long and in frame from the first base. Libraries were built with RT-PCR. Sequencing instrument: Illumina MiSeq. In TCRdb, the public reads were trimmed at Q25 with fastp and aligned with MiXCR, with productive beta chains retained. All rows with the same CDR3 protein become a single entry with the most common DNA and genes. The sample profile shows more than 600,000 distinct CDR3 sequences; approximately 15% of them were found once. The ten largest clonotypes hold roughly 4% of the sample.

The receptor's source is a female donor in good health, serving as a healthy control. The sequencing input was memory CD4+ T cells from blood. Recombination linked TRBV5-1 to TRBJ1-5; the D gene cannot be named for sure. The CDR3 reads as follows: CASSLSFGNQPQHF. Here is the DNA: TGCGCCAGCAGCTTGTCCTTCGGCAATCAGCCCCAGCATTTT.